These 23 T cell receptor beta chains came from one sample sequenced in a study of shared clonotypes between healthy human individuals (dated by TCRdb to 2018 to 2021). CD8 naive samples were obtained by positive selection for CCR7 among CD45RO-negative cells, yielding a CD45RA+CCR7+ population from which TemRA cells were excluded. Libraries were built with the immunoSEQ multiplex PCR assay. TCRdb took this table from immuneACCESS and kept in-frame rearrangements with V and J called. Such tables lack part of the clones; where checked against another copy, unresolved V genes explain under half of the gap, and the rest is unexplained. The sample contains around 1.9 million clones, roughly 91% of them found a single time. The leading ten clones occupy under 2% of the sample. Sequencing was done on a sample of naive CD8+ T cells from PBMCs. What this sample's cell subset or site label stands for: CD45RA+CCR7+. The source of these receptors is a man younger than 35 in good health. Some clones in this sample may be carry-over from other donors' samples.

The gene calls are TRBV11-2 and TRBJ2-1, with a weak D call TRBD1 (7 bases). The ends were cut back, 0 bases at V and 4 bases at J, with 16 bases in the middle. The CDR3 loop spans 17 amino acids. Germline CDR1 is SGHAT and CDR2 is FQNNGV. In DNA form, the CDR3 reads TGTGCCAGCAGCTTAGAACTACGGCAGGGGGGTTACAATGAGCAGTTCTTC. Protein: CASSLELRQGGYNEQFF.

The chain employs TRBV7-9 and TRBJ2-3; no reliable D call. Germline CDR1 SEHNR, CDR2 FQNEAQ (reference sequence). The CDR3 loop spans 15 amino acids. V lost 4 bases to trimming and J lost 5 bases, with 16 bases between them. The CDR3 loop reads CASSSRLSEVDTQYF. CDR3 nucleotides: TGTGCCAGCAGCTCCCGCCTATCTGAGGTAGATACGCAGTATTTT.

V gene TRBV28 combines with J gene TRBJ2-7; D possibly corresponds to TRBD1 (5 bases). The V and J ends lost 1 base and 2 bases respectively, with 12 bases between them. Germline assignment: CDR1 MDHEN and CDR2 SYDVKM. The CDR3 runs to 15 residues. The CDR3 spells CASSLLDSLTYEQYF. The CDR3, as DNA: TGTGCCAGCAGTTTATTAGACAGCTTGACCTACGAGCAGTACTTC.

This sequence joins TRBV7-7 and TRBJ2-7; 11 bases align to TRBD2. The ends lost 5 bases at V and 5 bases at J; junction bases unmatched: 8. There are 15 residues in the CDR3. The germline V gene encodes CDR1 SSHAT and CDR2 FNYEAQ (reference sequence). The CDR3: CASSPIAGGPNEQYF. CDR3 in DNA: TGTGCCAGCAGCCCTATAGCGGGAGGGCCGAACGAGCAGTACTTC.

The chain links TRBV29-1 to TRBJ1-2; 7 nucleotides match TRBD1. The CDR3 is 13 amino acids. The V segment lost 4 bases and the J segment 4 bases; nucleotides outside the gene matches: 6. Germline V gene sequence: CDR1 SQVTM, CDR2 ANQGSEA. The CDR3 region is CSVVPGGSYGYTF. The DNA of the CDR3 is TGCAGCGTTGTCCCAGGGGGGAGCTATGGCTACACCTTC.

J is TRBJ2-2 and V is TRBV15, with 8 positions matching TRBD2. CDR1 LNHNV and CDR2 YYDKDF come from the germline V gene (reference sequence). V was pared by 5 bases and J by 3 bases, with 11 bases of the junction left unmatched. This CDR3 comprises 17 residues. This CDR3 reads CATSVSAAGLDTGELFF. As DNA, the CDR3 is TGTGCCACCAGCGTCTCGGCGGCGGGACTAGACACCGGGGAGCTGTTTTTT.

This clone was recorded a few times. The gene calls are TRBV27 and TRBJ2-7; TRBD1 agrees at 8 bases. Germline V gene lookup returns CDR1 MNHEY and CDR2 SMNVEV (reference sequence). V was pared by 2 bases and J by 6 bases, with 9 bases of the junction left unmatched. The CDR3 is made up of 15 amino acids. The CDR3 nucleotides read TGTGCCAGCAGTTTACCCGGACAGGGTGGCTCCGAGCAGTACTTC. Its translation: CASSLPGQGGSEQYF.

The chain uses TRBV6-1 and TRBJ2-7; 7 nucleotides line up with TRBD1. Germline assignment: CDR1 MNHNS and CDR2 SASEGT. This CDR3 has 14 residues. V shed 5 bases and J 6 bases; nucleotides not matched to a gene: 10. The CDR3 nucleotides read TGTGCCAGCAGTTTCGACAGGGCTATAGGCGAGCAGTACTTC. It codes for CASSFDRAIGEQYF.

The genes are TRBV5-1 and TRBJ1-2; D remains unclear. V was trimmed by 4 bases and J by 3 bases, leaving 13 bases between them. This CDR3 has 14 residues. The V gene's germline CDR1 is SGHRS and CDR2 YFSETQ. The CDR3 DNA is TGCGCCAGCAGCGAGGGTCGTTTTGACTATGGCTACACCTTC. Protein: CASSEGRFDYGYTF.

The V and J genes are TRBV6-5 and TRBJ1-1; weak D call: TRBD1 (6 bases). The CDR3 runs to 16 residues. Germline-derived CDR1 and CDR2 are MNHEY and SVGAGI. V dropped 2 bases and J dropped 5 bases, with 18 bases sitting between them. CDR3 DNA sequence: TGTGCCAGCAGTTACGAGAATGGGGGCTGGCGGACTGAAGCTTTCTTT. Translating gives CASSYENGGWRTEAFF.

This sequence joins TRBV19 and TRBJ2-2; 10 bases are shared with TRBD1. The germline V gene has CDR1 LNHDA and CDR2 SQIVND (reference sequence). The CDR3 extends over 17 amino acids. With V trimmed by 0 bases and J by 3 bases, 4 bases remained unmatched. The CDR3 nucleotides are TGTGCCAGTAGTATAGATGGGACAGGGGCCTACACCGGGGAGCTGTTTTTT. Translated: CASSIDGTGAYTGELFF.

As to this clone: Other DNA sequences in this sample translate to the same CDR3. This chain joins TRBV27 and TRBJ2-5, with TRBD2 identical over 8 bases. V lost 8 bases and J lost 5; bases outside the gene matches: 4. Germline assignment: CDR1 MNHEY and CDR2 SMNVEV (reference sequence). The length of the CDR3 is 12 residues. The CDR3 DNA reads TGTGCCAGCTCTACGGGGGGGGAGACCCAGTACTTC. Protein: CASSTGGETQYF.

The V and J genes are TRBV5-1 and TRBJ2-3; tentative D call: TRBD2 (6 bases). The CDR3 has 13 amino acids. V was cut by 6 bases and J by 5 bases, with 13 bases left in between. CDR1 is SGHRS and CDR2 is YFSETQ in the germline V gene. The CDR3 protein is CASTPTGEDTQYF. Written as DNA, the CDR3 is TGCGCCAGCACCCCCACGGGAGAAGATACGCAGTATTTT.

This clone occurred once. The chain carries TRBV27 and TRBJ2-1; 11 nucleotides line up with TRBD2. The CDR3 sequence is 14 residues long. Germline V gene sequence: CDR1 MNHEY, CDR2 SMNVEV (reference sequence). The trim removed 6 bases at V and 6 bases at J, leaving 4 bases unmatched. CDR3 sequence reads: CASRPGTSGNEQFF. The CDR3 nucleotides are TGTGCCAGCAGACCCGGGACTAGCGGCAATGAGCAGTTCTTC.

The gene calls are TRBV30 and TRBJ1-5, with 7 bases fitting TRBD1. CDR3 length: 13 residues. The germline V gene encodes CDR1 GTSNPN and CDR2 SVGIG (reference sequence). J gave up 7 bases and V 7 bases, and 10 bases lay outside the gene matches. Here the CDR3 reads CASQGGPGQPQHF. In DNA, the CDR3 is TGTGCCTCGCAAGGGGGCCCGGGGCAGCCCCAGCATTTT.

This clone was seen a single time. J is TRBJ1-3 and V is TRBV28; no clear D gene. Per germline, CDR1 MDHEN and CDR2 SYDVKM. The V and J ends lost 6 bases and 0 bases respectively, with 15 bases between them. CDR3 length: 16 residues. CDR3 sequence reads: CASSPRFFGSGNTIYF. The CDR3 DNA sequence: TGTGCCAGCAGCCCCCGATTTTTCGGCTCTGGAAACACCATATATTTT.

V gene TRBV5-1 combines with J gene TRBJ2-1; TRBD2 matches 7 bases. The CDR3 sequence is 15 residues long. Germline trimming cut 0 bases from V and 7 bases from J; bases unmatched to any gene: 7. Per germline, CDR1 SGHRS and CDR2 YFSETQ. The CDR3 here is CASSLDGRTGNEQFF. The CDR3, as DNA: TGCGCCAGCAGCTTGGACGGGAGGACCGGTAATGAGCAGTTCTTC.

The chain links TRBV7-9 to TRBJ2-1; D gene unclear. CDR3 length: 12 amino acids. The germline V gene encodes CDR1 SEHNR and CDR2 FQNEAQ (reference sequence). With 6 bases removed from V and 0 bases from J, the gap between germline ends came to 3 bases. Here the CDR3 DNA reads TGTGCCAGCAGGAGCTCCTACAATGAGCAGTTCTTC. The encoded protein is CASRSSYNEQFF.

The table lists this clone with a count of one. The V call is TRBV7-8, the J call TRBJ2-7; a possible D gene is TRBD1 (6 bases). V lost 7 bases and J lost 2, with 15 bases in between. Germline V CDR1 and CDR2: SGHVS, FQNEAQ. This CDR3 comprises 14 residues. Here the CDR3 DNA reads TGTGCCAGCACGCCGGACAGTAGCCCCTACGAGCAGTACTTC. It specifies CASTPDSSPYEQYF.

The chain links TRBV6-1 to TRBJ2-5, with 10 bases aligning to TRBD2. Germline V lookup: CDR1 MNHNS, CDR2 SASEGT. This CDR3 has 16 residues. V shed 0 bases, J shed 2 bases, and the junction held 3 bases outside the gene matches. The CDR3 nucleotides are TGTGCCAGCAGTGAAGCGACTAGCGGGTTACAAGAGACCCAGTACTTC. This translates into CASSEATSGLQETQYF.

V is TRBV6-1 and J is TRBJ2-2; TRBD1 or TRBD2 may be the D gene (5 bases each). Trimming stripped 2 bases from V and 3 bases from J, with 16 bases between. Germline V gives CDR1 MNHNS, CDR2 SASEGT. The CDR3 length is 17 residues. The CDR3 coding sequence is TGTGCCAGCAGTGAAAGTTTGGGGGACGGATACACCGGGGAGCTGTTTTTT. It is translated as CASSESLGDGYTGELFF.

The chain couples TRBV27 to TRBJ2-2, with 12 bases identical to TRBD2. This CDR3 has 16 amino acids. Germline V lookup: CDR1 MNHEY, CDR2 SMNVEV (reference sequence). V gave up 2 bases and J gave up 3 bases; unmatched junction bases: 1. The CDR3 spells CASSLASGRDTGELFF. CDR3 in DNA: TGTGCCAGCAGTTTAGCTAGCGGGAGGGACACCGGGGAGCTGTTTTTT.

The chain recombines TRBV4-1 with TRBJ2-1, with D perhaps matching TRBD2 (5 bases). Trimming removed 0 bases at V and 9 bases at J, with 12 bases between. The CDR3 consists of 14 residues. In germline, CDR1 is MGHRA, CDR2 YSYEKL. This CDR3 is CASSQEEEDGEQFF. The DNA of the CDR3 is TGCGCCAGCAGCCAAGAGGAGGAAGATGGTGAGCAGTTCTTC.